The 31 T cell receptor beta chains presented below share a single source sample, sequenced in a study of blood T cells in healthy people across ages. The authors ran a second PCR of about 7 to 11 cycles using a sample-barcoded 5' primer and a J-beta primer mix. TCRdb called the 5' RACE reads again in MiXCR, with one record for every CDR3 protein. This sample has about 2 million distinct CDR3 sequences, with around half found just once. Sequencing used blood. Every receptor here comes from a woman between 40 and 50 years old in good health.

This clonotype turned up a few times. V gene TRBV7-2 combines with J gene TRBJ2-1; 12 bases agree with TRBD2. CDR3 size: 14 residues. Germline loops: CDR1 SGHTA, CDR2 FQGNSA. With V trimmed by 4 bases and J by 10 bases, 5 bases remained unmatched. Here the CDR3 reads CASSSGTSGQEQFF. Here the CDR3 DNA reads TGTGCCAGCAGCTCCGGGACTAGCGGGCAGGAGCAGTTCTTC. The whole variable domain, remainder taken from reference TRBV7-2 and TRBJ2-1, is GAGVSQSPSNKVTEKGKDVELRCDPISGHTALYWYRQSLGQGLEFLIYFQGNSAPDKSGLPSDRFSAERTGGSVSTLTIQRTQQEDSAVYLCASSSGTSGQEQFFGPGTRLTVL.

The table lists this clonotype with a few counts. This chain's CDR3 is CSAIGGLVTQYF. For the CDR3, the DNA is TGCAGCGCCATCGGTGGACTGGTGACCCAGTACTTC. The chain links TRBV29-1 to TRBJ2-5; a possible D gene is TRBD2 (5 bases). This CDR3 has 12 residues. The germline gives CDR1 SQVTM, CDR2 ANQGSEA. The germline V and J ends were trimmed by 7 bases and 7 bases, with 16 bases remaining between them.

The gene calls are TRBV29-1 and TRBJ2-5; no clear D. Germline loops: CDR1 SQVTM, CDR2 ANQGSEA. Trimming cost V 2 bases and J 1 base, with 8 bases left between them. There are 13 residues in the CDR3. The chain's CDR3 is CSVEYNLQETQYF. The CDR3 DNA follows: TGCAGCGTTGAATATAACCTCCAAGAGACCCAGTACTTC.

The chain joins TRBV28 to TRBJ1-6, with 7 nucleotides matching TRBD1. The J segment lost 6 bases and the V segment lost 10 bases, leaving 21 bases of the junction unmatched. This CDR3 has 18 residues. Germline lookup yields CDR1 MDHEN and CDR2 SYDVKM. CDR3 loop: CATLLPLTGPVSNSPLHF. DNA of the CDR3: TGTGCCACCCTACTGCCCCTGACAGGGCCTGTTAGTAATTCACCCCTCCACTTT.

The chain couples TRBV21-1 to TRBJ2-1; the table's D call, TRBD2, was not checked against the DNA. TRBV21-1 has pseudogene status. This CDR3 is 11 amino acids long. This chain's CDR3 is CASRPKGQQFF. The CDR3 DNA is TGTGCCAGCAGACCCAAGGGCCAGCAGTTCTTC.

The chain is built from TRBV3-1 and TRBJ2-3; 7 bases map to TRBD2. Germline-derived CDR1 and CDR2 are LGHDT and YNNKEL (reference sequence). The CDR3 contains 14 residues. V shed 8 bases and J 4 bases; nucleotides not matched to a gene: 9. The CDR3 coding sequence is TGTGCCAGCGGGCAGCGGGGCATCGCAGATACGCAGTATTTT. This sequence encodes CASGQRGIADTQYF.

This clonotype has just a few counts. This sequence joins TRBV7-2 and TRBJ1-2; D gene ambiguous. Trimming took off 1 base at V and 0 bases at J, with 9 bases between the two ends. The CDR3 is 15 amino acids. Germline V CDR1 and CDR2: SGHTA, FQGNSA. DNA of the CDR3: TGTGCCAGCAGCTTAGAGGGATGGGCTAACTATGGCTACACCTTC. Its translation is CASSLEGWANYGYTF.

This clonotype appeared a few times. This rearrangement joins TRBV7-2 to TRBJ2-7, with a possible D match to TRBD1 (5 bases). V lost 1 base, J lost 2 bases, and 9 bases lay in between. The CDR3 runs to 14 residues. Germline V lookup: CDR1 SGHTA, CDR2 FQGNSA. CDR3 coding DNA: TGTGCCAGCAGCTTAGGCAGGGCACCCTACGAGCAGTACTTC. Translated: CASSLGRAPYEQYF.

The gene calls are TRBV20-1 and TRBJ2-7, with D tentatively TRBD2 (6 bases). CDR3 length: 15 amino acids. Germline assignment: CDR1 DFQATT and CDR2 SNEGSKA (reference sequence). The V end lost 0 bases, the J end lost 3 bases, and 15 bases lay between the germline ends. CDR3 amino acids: CSARDKGLVRYEQYF. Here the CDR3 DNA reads TGCAGTGCTAGAGATAAGGGACTGGTGCGCTACGAGCAGTACTTC.

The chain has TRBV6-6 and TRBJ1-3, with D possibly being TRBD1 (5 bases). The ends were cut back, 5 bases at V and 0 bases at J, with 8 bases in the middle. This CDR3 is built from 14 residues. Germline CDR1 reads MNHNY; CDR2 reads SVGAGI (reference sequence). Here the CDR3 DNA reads TGTGCCAGCAGTCCTGGGGCCTCTGGAAACACCATATATTTT. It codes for CASSPGASGNTIYF.

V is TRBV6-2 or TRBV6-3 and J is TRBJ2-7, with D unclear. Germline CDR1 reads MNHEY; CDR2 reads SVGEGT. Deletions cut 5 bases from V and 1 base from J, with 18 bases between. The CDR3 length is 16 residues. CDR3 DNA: TGTGCCAGCAGTCTGAAAGCGAGGACCGCATCCTACGAGCAGTACTTC. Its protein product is CASSLKARTASYEQYF.

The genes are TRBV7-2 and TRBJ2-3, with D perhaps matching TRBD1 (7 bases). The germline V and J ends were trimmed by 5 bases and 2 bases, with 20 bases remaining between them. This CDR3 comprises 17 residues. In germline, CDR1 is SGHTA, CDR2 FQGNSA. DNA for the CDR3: TGTGCCAGCAGCCGGAGGGGGCAGTCCTCTTCCACAGATACGCAGTATTTT. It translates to CASSRRGQSSSTDTQYF. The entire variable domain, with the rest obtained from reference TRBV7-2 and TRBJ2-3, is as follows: GAGVSQSPSNKVTEKGKDVELRCDPISGHTALYWYRQSLGQGLEFLIYFQGNSAPDKSGLPSDRFSAERTGGSVSTLTIQRTQQEDSAVYLCASSRRGQSSSTDTQYFGPGTRLTVL.

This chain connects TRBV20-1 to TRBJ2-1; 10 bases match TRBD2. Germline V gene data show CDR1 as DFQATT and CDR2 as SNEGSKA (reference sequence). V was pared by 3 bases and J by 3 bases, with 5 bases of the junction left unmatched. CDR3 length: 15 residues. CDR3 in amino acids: CSASQRGGLYNEQFF. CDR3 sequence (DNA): TGCAGTGCTAGTCAGCGGGGGGGCCTCTACAATGAGCAGTTCTTC.

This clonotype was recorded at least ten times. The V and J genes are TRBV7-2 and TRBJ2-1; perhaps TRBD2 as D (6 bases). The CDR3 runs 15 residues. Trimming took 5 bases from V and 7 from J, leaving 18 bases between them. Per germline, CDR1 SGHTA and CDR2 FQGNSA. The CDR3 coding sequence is TGTGCCAGCAGCCACGGGGGTTCCCTAGGGAATGAGCAGTTCTTC. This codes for CASSHGGSLGNEQFF.

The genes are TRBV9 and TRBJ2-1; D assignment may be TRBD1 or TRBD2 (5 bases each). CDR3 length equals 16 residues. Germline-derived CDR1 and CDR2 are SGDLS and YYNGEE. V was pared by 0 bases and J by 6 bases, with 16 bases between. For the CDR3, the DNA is TGTGCCAGCAGCGTAGCCCGGGCCCCTGGGGGCAATGAGCAGTTCTTC. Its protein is CASSVARAPGGNEQFF.

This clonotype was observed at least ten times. In DNA form, the CDR3 reads TGTGCCAGCAGCTTAGGGGGATTAATGGAGACCCAGTACTTC. Translated, it gives CASSLGGLMETQYF. V and J are TRBV7-2 and TRBJ2-5; D not certain. V lost 1 base and J 5 bases, leaving 11 bases between the germline ends. This CDR3 has 14 residues. CDR1 and CDR2 (germline): SGHTA, FQGNSA.

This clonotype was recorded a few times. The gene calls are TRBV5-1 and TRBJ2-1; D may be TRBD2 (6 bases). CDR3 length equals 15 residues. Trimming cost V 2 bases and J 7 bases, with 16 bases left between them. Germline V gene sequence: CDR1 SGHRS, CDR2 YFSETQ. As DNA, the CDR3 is TGCGCCAGCAGCTTACGGCGGGGCTTAGGGAATGAGCAGTTCTTC. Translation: CASSLRRGLGNEQFF.

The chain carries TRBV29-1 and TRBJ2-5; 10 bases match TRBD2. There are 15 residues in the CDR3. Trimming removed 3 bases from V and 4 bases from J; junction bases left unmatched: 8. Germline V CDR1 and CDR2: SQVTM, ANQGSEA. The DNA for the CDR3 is TGCAGCGTTGACGGAGCGGGGGGGTCCACAGAGACCCAGTACTTC. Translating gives CSVDGAGGSTETQYF. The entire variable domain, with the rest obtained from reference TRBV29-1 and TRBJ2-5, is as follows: SAVISQKPSRDICQRGTSLTIQCQVDSQVTMMFWYRQQPGQSLTLIATANQGSEATYESGFVIDKFPISRPNLTFSTLTVSNMSPEDSSIYLCSVDGAGGSTETQYFGPGTRLLVL.

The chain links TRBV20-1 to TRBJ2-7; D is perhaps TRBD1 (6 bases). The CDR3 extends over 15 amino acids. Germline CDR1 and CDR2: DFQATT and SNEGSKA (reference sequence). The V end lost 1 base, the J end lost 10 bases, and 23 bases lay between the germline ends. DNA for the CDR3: TGCAGTGCTAGAGCCGTTTCGGGACACATGGATGCTCAGTACTTC. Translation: CSARAVSGHMDAQYF.

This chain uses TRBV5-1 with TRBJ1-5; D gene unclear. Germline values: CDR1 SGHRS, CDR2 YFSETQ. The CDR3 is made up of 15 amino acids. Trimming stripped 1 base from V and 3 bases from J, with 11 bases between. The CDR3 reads CASSLLGIDNQPQHF. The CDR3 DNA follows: TGCGCCAGCAGCTTGTTGGGGATTGACAATCAGCCCCAGCATTTT. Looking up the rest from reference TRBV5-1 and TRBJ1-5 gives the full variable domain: KAGVTQTPRYLIKTRGQQVTLSCSPISGHRSVSWYQQTPGQGLQFLFEYFSETQRNKGNFPGRFSGRQFSNSRSEMNVSTLELGDSALYLCASSLLGIDNQPQHFGDGTRLSIL.

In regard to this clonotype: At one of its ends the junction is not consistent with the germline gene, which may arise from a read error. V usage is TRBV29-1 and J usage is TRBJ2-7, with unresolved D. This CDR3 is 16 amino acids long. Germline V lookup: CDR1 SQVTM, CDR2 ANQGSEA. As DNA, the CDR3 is TGCGGCGTTGAAGCGCCGGACGGCGCACTCCTGAACGAGCAGTACTTC. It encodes CGVEAPDGALLNEQYF.

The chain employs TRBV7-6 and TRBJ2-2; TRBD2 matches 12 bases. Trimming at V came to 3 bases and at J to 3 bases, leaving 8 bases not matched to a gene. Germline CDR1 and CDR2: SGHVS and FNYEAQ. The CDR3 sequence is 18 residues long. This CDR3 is CASSFNHLAGGHTGELFF. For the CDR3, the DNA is TGTGCCAGCAGCTTTAACCACCTAGCGGGGGGGCACACCGGGGAGCTGTTTTTT.

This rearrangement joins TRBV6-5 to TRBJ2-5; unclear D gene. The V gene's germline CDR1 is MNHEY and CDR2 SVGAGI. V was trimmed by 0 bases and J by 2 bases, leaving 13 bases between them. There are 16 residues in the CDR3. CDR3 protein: CASSYSGSVTQETQYF. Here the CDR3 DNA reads TGTGCCAGCAGTTACTCAGGCTCAGTGACTCAAGAGACCCAGTACTTC.

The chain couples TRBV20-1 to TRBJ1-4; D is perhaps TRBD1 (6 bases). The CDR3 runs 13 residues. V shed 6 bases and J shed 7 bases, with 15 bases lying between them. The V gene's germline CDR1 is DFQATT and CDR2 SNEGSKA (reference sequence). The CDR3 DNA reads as TGCAGTGCCATGGGTCAGGGGTTTGAAAAACTGTTTTTT. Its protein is CSAMGQGFEKLFF.

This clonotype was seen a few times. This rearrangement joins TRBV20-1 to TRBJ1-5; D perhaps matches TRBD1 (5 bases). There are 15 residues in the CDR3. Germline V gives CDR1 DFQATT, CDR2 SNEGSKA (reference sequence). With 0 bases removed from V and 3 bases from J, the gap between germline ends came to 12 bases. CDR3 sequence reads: CSARDNRRYNQPQHF. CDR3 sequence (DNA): TGCAGTGCTAGAGATAACAGGAGGTACAATCAGCCCCAGCATTTT.

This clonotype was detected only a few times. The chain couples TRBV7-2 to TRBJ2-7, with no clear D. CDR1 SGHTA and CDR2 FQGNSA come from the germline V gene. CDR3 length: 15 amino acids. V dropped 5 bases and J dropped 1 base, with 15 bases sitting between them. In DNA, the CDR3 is TGTGCCAGCAGCCCGGGTGGTATCGGGTCCTACGAGCAGTACTTC. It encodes CASSPGGIGSYEQYF.

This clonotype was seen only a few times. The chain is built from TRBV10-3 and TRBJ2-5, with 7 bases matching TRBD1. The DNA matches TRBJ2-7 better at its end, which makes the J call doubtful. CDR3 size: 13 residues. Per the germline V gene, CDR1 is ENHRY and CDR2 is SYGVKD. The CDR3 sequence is CAISEDRDSEQYF. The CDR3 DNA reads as TGTGCCATCAGTGAGGACCGGGACAGCGAGCAGTACTTC.

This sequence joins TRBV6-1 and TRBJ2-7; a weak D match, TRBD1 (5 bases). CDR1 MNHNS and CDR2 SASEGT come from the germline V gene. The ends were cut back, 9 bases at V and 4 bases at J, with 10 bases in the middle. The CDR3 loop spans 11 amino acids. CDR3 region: CASQGLYEQYF. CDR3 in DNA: TGTGCCAGTCAGGGATTATACGAGCAGTACTTC.

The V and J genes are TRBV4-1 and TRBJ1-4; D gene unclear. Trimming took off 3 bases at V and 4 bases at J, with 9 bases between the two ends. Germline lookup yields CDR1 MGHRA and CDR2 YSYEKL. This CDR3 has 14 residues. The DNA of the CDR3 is TGCGCCAGCAGCCAGGGATATGGTAATGAAAAACTGTTTTTT. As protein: CASSQGYGNEKLFF.

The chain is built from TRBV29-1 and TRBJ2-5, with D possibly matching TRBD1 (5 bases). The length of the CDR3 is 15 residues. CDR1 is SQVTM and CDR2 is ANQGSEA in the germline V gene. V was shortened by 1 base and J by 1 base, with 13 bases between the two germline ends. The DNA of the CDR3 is TGCAGCGTTGAAGTACGCCAGGGCATCCAAGAGACCCAGTACTTC. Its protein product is CSVEVRQGIQETQYF.

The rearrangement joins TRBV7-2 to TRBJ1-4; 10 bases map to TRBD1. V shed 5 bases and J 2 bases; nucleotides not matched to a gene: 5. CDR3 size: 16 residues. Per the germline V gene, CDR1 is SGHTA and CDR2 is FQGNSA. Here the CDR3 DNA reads TGTGCCAGCAGCCACACGACAGGGGGCACTAATGAAAAACTGTTTTTT. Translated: CASSHTTGGTNEKLFF.